These T cell receptor beta chains were read from a single sample in a study of somatic mutations in cytotoxic T cells in rheumatoid arthritis. TCRdb's copy holds only in-frame clones and misses some; the assay was immunoSEQ multiplex PCR. Of 15,000 to 20,000 clones detected, 79% appear once; the ten largest clones hold 22%. Sequenced input: CD8+ T cells sorted from blood. All receptors come from an adult with rheumatoid arthritis. Both conserved end residues are trimmed from each CDR3. The size of a clone is reported for some rows only, either as once, few or many, or as a class for expanded clones.

J | V | size | CDR3
TRBJ2-7 | TRBV5-1 | . | ASSPVQGLDSYEQY
TRBJ2-7 | TRBV27 | . | ASSLIAGSASYEQY
TRBJ2-3 | TRBV4-2 | . | ASAQTSTDTQY
TRBJ2-1 | TRBV19 | . | ASSIDDGNRNEQF
TRBJ2-1 | TRBV7-6 | . | ASSLVSYNEQF
TRBJ2-3 | TRBV27 | . | ASSLSIQGSTDTQY
TRBJ2-1 | TRBV19 | once | ASTPYSSYNEQF
TRBJ1-1 | TRBV25-1 | few | ASSETQGARRTEAF
TRBJ2-2 | TRBV4-3 | once | ASSQDLTSGRSAGELF
TRBJ1-3 | TRBV9 | . | ASSVGTAKGRGNTIY
TRBJ1-5 | TRBV19 | . | ASSISVYSNQPQH
TRBJ2-7 | TRBV5-1 | medium-sized | ASSLDRDGEQY
TRBJ2-2 | TRBV7-6 | . | ASSFFTSGSSGELF
TRBJ1-2 | TRBV9 | . | ASSPDREDYGYT
TRBJ1-2 | TRBV6-6 | few | ASSYGAGDGYT
TRBJ2-1 | TRBV5-1 | . | ASSFRWDEQF
TRBJ2-6 | TRBV7-9 | . | ASSLALRAGGDGANVLT
TRBJ2-7 | TRBV7-6 | . | ASSLGPGLGNYEQY
TRBJ2-7 | TRBV11-2 | . | ASSRGTSGRGSYEQY
TRBJ2-2 | TRBV29-1 | . | SVVKLAGSYDTGELF
TRBJ2-1 | TRBV11-2 | medium-sized | ASSWSPAGGPYNEQF
TRBJ1-2 | TRBV9 | . | ASSVGRGYGYT